This T cell receptor beta chain stems from a study of T cell repertoires in cytomegalovirus infection. Trimming took off 3 bases at V and 0 bases at J, with 18 bases between the two ends. In germline, CDR1 is LNHDA, CDR2 SQIVND (reference sequence). The CDR3 consists of 19 residues. TCRdb reanalysed the reads using MiXCR and keeps one entry per CDR3 protein. The table has hundreds of thousands of distinct CDR3 sequences, about 17% seen once; the top ten hold about 12%. This clonotype was counted many times. The sequence was collected from a human donor in good health (CMV status not recorded). Some clones in this sample may be carry-over from other donors' samples. The V and J genes are TRBV19 and TRBJ2-6; D may be TRBD1 (6 bases). The source material was PBMCs. CDR3 in amino acids: CASSIEGQLVFSGANVLTF. CDR3 nucleotides: TGTGCCAGTAGTATCGAAGGACAGCTCGTATTCTCTGGGGCCAACGTCCTGACTTTC.